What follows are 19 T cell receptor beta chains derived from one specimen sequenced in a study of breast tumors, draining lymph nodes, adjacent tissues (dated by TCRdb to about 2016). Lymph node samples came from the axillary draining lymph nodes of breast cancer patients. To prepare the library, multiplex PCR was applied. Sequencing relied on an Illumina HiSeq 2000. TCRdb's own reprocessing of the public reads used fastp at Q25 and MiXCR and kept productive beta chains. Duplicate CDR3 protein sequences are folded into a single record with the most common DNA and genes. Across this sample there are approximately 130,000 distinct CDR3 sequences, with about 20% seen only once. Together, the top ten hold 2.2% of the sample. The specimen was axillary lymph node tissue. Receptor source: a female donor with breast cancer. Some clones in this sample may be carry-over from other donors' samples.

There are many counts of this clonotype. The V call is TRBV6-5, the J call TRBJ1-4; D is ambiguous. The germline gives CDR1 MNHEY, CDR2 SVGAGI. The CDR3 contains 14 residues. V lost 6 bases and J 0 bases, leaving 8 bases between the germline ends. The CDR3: CASSNLATNEKLFF. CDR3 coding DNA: TGTGCCAGCAGCAATCTTGCAACTAATGAAAAACTGTTTTTT.

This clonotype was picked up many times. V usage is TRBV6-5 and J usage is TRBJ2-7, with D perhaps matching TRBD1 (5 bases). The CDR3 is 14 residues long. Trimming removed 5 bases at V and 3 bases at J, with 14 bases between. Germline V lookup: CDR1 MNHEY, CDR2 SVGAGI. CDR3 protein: CASSRTSPLYEQYF. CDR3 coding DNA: TGTGCCAGCAGTCGGACAAGTCCTCTCTACGAGCAGTACTTC.

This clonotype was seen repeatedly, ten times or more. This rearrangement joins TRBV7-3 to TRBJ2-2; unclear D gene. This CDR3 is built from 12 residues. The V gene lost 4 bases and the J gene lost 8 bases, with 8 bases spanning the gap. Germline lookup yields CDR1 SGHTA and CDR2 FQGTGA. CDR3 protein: CASSSPSGELFF. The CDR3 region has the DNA TGTGCCAGCAGCTCGCCGTCGGGGGAGCTGTTTTTT.

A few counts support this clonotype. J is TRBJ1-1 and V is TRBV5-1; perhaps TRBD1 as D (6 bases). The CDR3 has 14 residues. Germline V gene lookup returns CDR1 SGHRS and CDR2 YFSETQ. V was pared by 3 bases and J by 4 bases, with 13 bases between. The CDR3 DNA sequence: TGCGCCAGCAGCTACGCTAAGGGGGGCACTGAAGCTTTCTTT. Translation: CASSYAKGGTEAFF.

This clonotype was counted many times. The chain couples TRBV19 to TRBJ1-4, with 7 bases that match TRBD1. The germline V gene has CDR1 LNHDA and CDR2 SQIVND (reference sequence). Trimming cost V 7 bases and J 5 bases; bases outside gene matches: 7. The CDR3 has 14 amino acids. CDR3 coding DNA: TGTGCCAGTAACTCGGGACAGTCGAATGAAAAACTGTTTTTT. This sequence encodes CASNSGQSNEKLFF.

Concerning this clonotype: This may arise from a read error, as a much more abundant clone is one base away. CDR3: CASSIADRGFCQPQHF. CDR3 DNA: TGTGCCAGTAGTATAGCTGACAGGGGGTTTTGTCAGCCCCAGCATTTT. The J gene is TRBJ1-5, the V gene TRBV19, with TRBD1 matching over 9 bases. This CDR3 region has 16 residues. The trim removed 1 base at V and 6 bases at J, leaving 7 bases unmatched. From germline, CDR1 is LNHDA and CDR2 SQIVND (reference sequence).

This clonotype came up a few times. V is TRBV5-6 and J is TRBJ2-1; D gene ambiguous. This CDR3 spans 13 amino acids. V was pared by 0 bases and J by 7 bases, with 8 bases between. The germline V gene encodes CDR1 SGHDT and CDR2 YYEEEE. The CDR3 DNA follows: TGTGCCAGCAGCTTGGGGCGTGGGAATGAGCAGTTCTTC. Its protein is CASSLGRGNEQFF.

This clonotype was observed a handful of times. The CDR3 DNA is TGTGCCAGCAGCCAGGACAGGCAGAATCAGCCCCAGCATTTT. Its translation: CASSQDRQNQPQHF. The V gene is TRBV28, the J gene TRBJ1-5; 7 bases agree with TRBD1. This CDR3 has 14 residues. Trimming at V came to 6 bases and at J to 4 bases, leaving 6 bases not matched to a gene. The V gene's germline CDR1 is MDHEN and CDR2 SYDVKM.

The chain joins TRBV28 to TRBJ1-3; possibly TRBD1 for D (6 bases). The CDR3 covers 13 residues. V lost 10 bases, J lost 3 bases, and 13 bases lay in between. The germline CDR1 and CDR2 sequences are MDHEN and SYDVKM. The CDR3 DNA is TGTGCCACCGGTCCAGGGGATGGAAACACCATATATTTT. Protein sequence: CATGPGDGNTIYF.

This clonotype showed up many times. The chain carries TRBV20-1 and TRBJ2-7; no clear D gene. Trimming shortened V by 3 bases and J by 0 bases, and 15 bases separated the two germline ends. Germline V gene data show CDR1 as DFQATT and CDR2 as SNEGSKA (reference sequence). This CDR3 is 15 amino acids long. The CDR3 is CSASASAAFSYEQYF. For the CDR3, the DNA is TGCAGTGCTAGTGCGTCGGCGGCCTTCTCCTACGAGCAGTACTTC.

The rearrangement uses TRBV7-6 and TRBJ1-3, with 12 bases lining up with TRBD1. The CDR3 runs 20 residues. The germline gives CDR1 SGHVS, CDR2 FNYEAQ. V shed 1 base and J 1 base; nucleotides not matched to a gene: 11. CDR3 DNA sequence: TGTGCCAGCAGCTTAGGAAGACCGGGACAGGGGGCGAGTTCTGGAAACACCATATATTTT. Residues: CASSLGRPGQGASSGNTIYF.

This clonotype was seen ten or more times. Written as DNA, the CDR3 is TGCAGTGCTAGCGGGCTAGCGGGAGGGGACGAGCAGTACTTC. It encodes CSASGLAGGDEQYF. The chain links TRBV20-1 to TRBJ2-7, with 12 bases identical to TRBD2. V trimming: 3 bases; J trimming: 5 bases; junction bases outside the gene matches: 5. CDR3 size: 14 residues. Per the germline V gene, CDR1 is DFQATT and CDR2 is SNEGSKA (reference sequence).

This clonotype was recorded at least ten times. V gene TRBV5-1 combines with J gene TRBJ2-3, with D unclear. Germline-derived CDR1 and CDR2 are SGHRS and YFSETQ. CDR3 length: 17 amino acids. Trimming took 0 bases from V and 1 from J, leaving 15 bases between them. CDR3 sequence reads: CASSLAFMAEGTDTQYF. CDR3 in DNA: TGCGCCAGCAGCTTGGCATTCATGGCAGAAGGCACAGATACGCAGTATTTT.

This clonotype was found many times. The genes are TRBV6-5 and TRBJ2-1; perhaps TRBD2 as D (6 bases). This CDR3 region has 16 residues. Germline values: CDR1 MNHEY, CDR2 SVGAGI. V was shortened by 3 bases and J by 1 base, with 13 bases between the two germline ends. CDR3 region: CASSYLLGGSYNEQFF. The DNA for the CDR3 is TGTGCCAGCAGTTATCTCCTAGGAGGGTCCTACAATGAGCAGTTCTTC.

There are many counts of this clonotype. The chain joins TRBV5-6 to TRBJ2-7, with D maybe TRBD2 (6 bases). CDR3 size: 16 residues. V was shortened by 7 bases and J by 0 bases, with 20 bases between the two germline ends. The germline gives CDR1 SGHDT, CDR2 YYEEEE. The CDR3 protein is CASSVGAGLGSYEQYF. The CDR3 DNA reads TGTGCCAGCTCAGTCGGTGCGGGACTGGGCTCCTACGAGCAGTACTTC.

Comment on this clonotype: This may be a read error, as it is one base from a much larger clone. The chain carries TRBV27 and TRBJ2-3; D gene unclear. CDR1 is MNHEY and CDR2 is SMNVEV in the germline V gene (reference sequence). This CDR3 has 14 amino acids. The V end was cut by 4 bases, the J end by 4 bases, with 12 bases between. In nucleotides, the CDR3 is TGTGCCAGCAGTTCTTTCAGATTCGCAGATACGCAGTATTTT. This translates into CASSSFRFADTQYF.

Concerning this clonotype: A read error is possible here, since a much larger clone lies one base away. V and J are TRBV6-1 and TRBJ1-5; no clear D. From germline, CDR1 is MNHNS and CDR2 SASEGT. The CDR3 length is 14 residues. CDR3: CASIPRGSSQPQHF. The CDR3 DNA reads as TGTGCCAGCATTCCGCGGGGTAGCAGTCAGCCCCAGCATTTT.

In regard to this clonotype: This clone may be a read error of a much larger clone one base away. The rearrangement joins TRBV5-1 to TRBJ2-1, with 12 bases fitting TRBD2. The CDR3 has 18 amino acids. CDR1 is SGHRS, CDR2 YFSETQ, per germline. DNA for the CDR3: TGCGCCGGCAGCATTTGGGGGGTACTAGCGGGAGGATCCAATGAGCAGTTCTTC. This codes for CAGSIWGVLAGGSNEQFF.

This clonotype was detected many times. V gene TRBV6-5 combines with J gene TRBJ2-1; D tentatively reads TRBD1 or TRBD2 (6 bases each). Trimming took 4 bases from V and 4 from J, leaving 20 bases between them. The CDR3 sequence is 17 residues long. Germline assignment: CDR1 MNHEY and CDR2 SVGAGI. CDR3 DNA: TGTGCCAGCAGTTCCCGCCTCTCTGCGGGACAATACAATGAGCAGTTCTTC. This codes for CASSSRLSAGQYNEQFF.